This is a list of T cell receptor beta chains from one sample in a study of human T cells and chemical hapten exposure. In TCRdb, the RACE reads were re-called with MiXCR into one record per CDR3 protein. The repertoire includes around 57,000 distinct CDR3 sequences, roughly 12% of them detected once, and roughly 4.3% sits in the top ten. Sequenced material: whole blood, taken in connection with sensitization to the hapten diphenylcyclopropenone (DPC). All receptors derive from a middle-aged woman with alopecia areata. Some clones in this sample may be carry-over from other donors' samples. Each CDR3 is given without its conserved first and last residue. Fields, in order: J gene, V gene, CDR3 protein.

J: TRBJ2-2
V: TRBV6-2/TRBV6-3
CDR3: ASGTGETGELF

J: TRBJ2-7
V: TRBV15
CDR3: ATSETGDYEQY

J: TRBJ1-1
V: TRBV6-5
CDR3: ASRRRWDSQNTEAF

J: TRBJ1-6
V: TRBV7-9
CDR3: ASSSWGDNSPLH

J: TRBJ2-2
V: TRBV7-2
CDR3: ASSPTGELF

J: TRBJ2-3
V: TRBV7-2
CDR3: ASSFQGADTQY

J: TRBJ1-2
V: TRBV12-3/TRBV12-4
CDR3: ASSLSTGTNYGYT

J: TRBJ1-1
V: TRBV9
CDR3: ASSVGTGGEAF

J: TRBJ1-6
V: TRBV6-2/TRBV6-3
CDR3: ASSYSKGVRSNSPLH

J: TRBJ1-2
V: TRBV10-3
CDR3: AISGQGAEYGYT

J: TRBJ2-7
V: TRBV6-2/TRBV6-3
CDR3: ASSPAGTTDEQY

J: TRBJ1-1
V: TRBV10-3
CDR3: AITDGTLSTEAF

J: TRBJ2-2
V: TRBV6-2/TRBV6-3
CDR3: ASKGSDTGELF

J: TRBJ2-3
V: TRBV9
CDR3: ASSTAGTTTDTQY

J: TRBJ1-2
V: TRBV21-1
CDR3: ASSNVPCVGDRYGYT

J: TRBJ2-1
V: TRBV27
CDR3: ASGGDGTYNEQF

J: TRBJ2-7
V: TRBV10-3
CDR3: ASQLGTGYYEQY

J: TRBJ2-1
V: TRBV11-3
CDR3: ASSPRGSRSYNEQF

J: TRBJ1-4
V: TRBV5-4
CDR3: ASSSDRRSGEKLF

J: TRBJ2-7
V: TRBV9
CDR3: ASSVEGSYEQY

J: TRBJ1-1
V: TRBV30
CDR3: AWRSDRDTEAF

J: TRBJ2-3
V: TRBV6-2/TRBV6-3
CDR3: ASSQRSVTTDTQY

J: TRBJ1-1
V: TRBV7-9
CDR3: ASRSDRGNTEAF

J: TRBJ2-5
V: TRBV12-3/TRBV12-4
CDR3: ASSLWGARAIGETQY

J: TRBJ1-5
V: TRBV19
CDR3: ASSMVGGNNQPQH

J: TRBJ2-4
V: TRBV11-2
CDR3: ASSLSPGKNIQY

J: TRBJ1-1
V: TRBV10-2
CDR3: ASTLGGAMNTEAF

J: TRBJ1-5
V: TRBV2
CDR3: ASSEFGGYRPQH